These T cell receptor beta chains were read from a single sample in a study of blood T cells in healthy people across ages. MiXCR was run by TCRdb on the 5' RACE reads, yielding one entry per CDR3 protein. The data show about 760,000 distinct CDR3 sequences, roughly three fifths seen once. What was sequenced was blood. These receptors were collected from a man in his forties or fifties in good health. CDR3s include the opening cysteine and the closing phenylalanine or tryptophan. The order of the fields is clone size, D gene, V gene, J gene, CDR3 DNA, CDR3 protein. The D gene is left open where the match is weak. Not every row has a clone size; where given, it reads once, few, many or a size class.

few,.,TRBV25-1,TRBJ1-2,TGTGCCAGCAGTGAATATCTGGGGGACGGAGGCTATGGCTACACCTTC,CASSEYLGDGGYGYTF
.,.,TRBV20-1,TRBJ2-1,TGCAGTGCCGACGTTGGGGGCGAATACAATGAGCAGTTCTTC,CSADVGGEYNEQFF
.,.,TRBV11-2,TRBJ2-7,TGTGCCAGCAGCTTCCTTGGCAGGGGTTACGAGCAGTACTTC,CASSFLGRGYEQYF
few,.,TRBV5-1,TRBJ2-4,TGCGCCAGCAGCGGTCTAGGGACGGAAAACATTCAGTACTTC,CASSGLGTENIQYF
.,.,TRBV12-3/TRBV12-4,TRBJ2-7,TGTGCCAGCAGTCCCCTACTATTCTACGAGCAGTACTTC,CASSPLLFYEQYF
.,TRBD1,TRBV6-5,TRBJ1-5,TGTGCCAGCCGGGACAGGGGAACTAGCAATCAGCCCCAGCATTTT,CASRDRGTSNQPQHF
few,TRBD2,TRBV9,TRBJ2-3,TGTGCCAGCAGCGCGGGACTAGCGGGGGAAGGTACAGATACGCAGTATTTT,CASSAGLAGEGTDTQYF
.,.,TRBV6-5,TRBJ2-7,TGTGCCAGCAGTTACTCGTTAAGGGGTACCCCCAGGGAGGAAGACGAGCAGTACTTC,CASSYSLRGTPREEDEQYF
many,.,TRBV20-1,TRBJ2-7,TGCAGTGCTAGAGATCTAAGACGAGGGGACGAGCAGTACTTC,CSARDLRRGDEQYF
few,.,TRBV28,TRBJ2-6,TGTGCCAGCACCTTGGGCGGAACTGGGGCCAACGTCCTGACTTTC,CASTLGGTGANVLTF
.,.,TRBV2,TRBJ2-7,TGTGCCAGCAGTGTGGCACTCCCGCCTTGGGAGCAGTACTTC,CASSVALPPWEQYF
.,TRBD1,TRBV20-1,TRBJ2-1,TGCAGTGCTACGAGGACAGGGGCGTACAATGAGCAGTTCTTC,CSATRTGAYNEQFF
.,.,TRBV12-3/TRBV12-4,TRBJ2-4,TGTGCCAGCAGTCCGTCCGGGGTTTTGACCAAAAACATTCAGTACTTC,CASSPSGVLTKNIQYF
.,TRBD1,TRBV29-1,TRBJ2-5,TGCAGCGCTTCCAAGACAGGGGCAGTTCAAGAGACCCAGTACTTC,CSASKTGAVQETQYF